Presented here are 12 T cell receptor beta chains from one specimen sequenced in a study of shared clonotypes between healthy human individuals. TCRdb's copy holds only in-frame clones and misses some; the assay was immunoSEQ multiplex PCR. The sample yields approximately 600,000 clones, 85% to 95% seen once. Naive CD8 isolation took CD45RO-negative cells positively selected for CCR7 and excluded terminally differentiated effector memory CD45RA+ cells. The specimen sequenced was naive CD8+ T cells sorted from blood. Receptors originate from a woman aged 25 to 39 in good health.

The V call is TRBV30, the J call TRBJ2-5; unclear D gene. The end of the DNA aligns better with TRBJ2-7, so the J call may be wrong. The CDR3 length is 12 residues. CDR1 is GTSNPN, CDR2 SVGIG, per germline (reference sequence). The CDR3 DNA follows: TGTGCCCATTCGGATCGATCCTACGAGCAGTACTTC. This gives the protein CAHSDRSYEQYF.

The chain has TRBV7-8 and TRBJ2-2; the D gene is possibly TRBD1 (6 bases). With 1 base removed from V and 0 bases from J, the gap between germline ends came to 9 bases. The germline gives CDR1 SGHVS, CDR2 FQNEAQ. CDR3 length: 16 amino acids. CDR3 in DNA: TGTGCCAGCAGCTTAGTCAGGGGCCCGAACACCGGGGAGCTGTTTTTT. Translated, it gives CASSLVRGPNTGELFF.

DNA of the CDR3: TGTGCCACCAGCTTGACCGGGGAGCTGTTTTTT. This gives the protein CATSLTGELFF. The chain carries TRBV15 and TRBJ2-2, with unresolved D. Germline assignment: CDR1 LNHNV and CDR2 YYDKDF (reference sequence). V lost 5 bases to trimming and J lost 5 bases, with 3 bases between them. This CDR3 is built from 11 residues.

V usage is TRBV9 and J usage is TRBJ2-1, with 8 bases fitting TRBD1. This CDR3 is 16 amino acids long. V shed 3 bases, J shed 3 bases, and the junction held 8 bases outside the gene matches. Germline V CDR1 and CDR2: SGDLS, YYNGEE. CDR3 in DNA: TGTGCCAGCAGCGCAGGGACAGGAGCCTTCTACAATGAGCAGTTCTTC. Translating it yields CASSAGTGAFYNEQFF.

The chain uses TRBV28 and TRBJ1-1; D gene unclear. The CDR3 sequence is 10 residues long. Germline V lookup: CDR1 MDHEN, CDR2 SYDVKM. The germline V and J ends were trimmed by 8 bases and 3 bases, with 4 bases remaining between them. The DNA for the CDR3 is TGTGCCAGCTCGGACACTGAAGCTTTCTTT. As protein: CASSDTEAFF.

The CDR3 nucleotides are TGCGCCAGCAGCTCCGGGGGCGGGATGGCAGGGGGCTACGAGCAGTACTTC. This sequence encodes CASSSGGGMAGGYEQYF. This rearrangement joins TRBV5-1 to TRBJ2-7; D perhaps matches TRBD1 (7 bases). With 3 bases removed from V and 3 bases from J, the gap between germline ends came to 22 bases. The CDR3 extends over 17 amino acids. Germline V gives CDR1 SGHRS, CDR2 YFSETQ.

CDR3 nucleotides: TGTGCCAGCAGGGGATTACAGCTTCCTATATGCTACACCTTC. Encoded protein: CASRGLQLPICYTF. The V gene is TRBV2, the J gene TRBJ1-2; D ambiguous. The CDR3 contains 14 residues. Germline CDR1 SNHLY, CDR2 FYNNEI. The germline V and J ends were trimmed by 6 bases and 9 bases, with 20 bases remaining between them.

The V and J genes are TRBV27 and TRBJ2-1; 9 bases map to TRBD2. Trimming took 10 bases from V and 12 from J; bases not matched to a gene: 10. CDR1 is MNHEY and CDR2 is SMNVEV in the germline V gene (reference sequence). This CDR3 region has 12 residues. The CDR3 protein is CATTHSGGVQFF. In nucleotides, the CDR3 is TGTGCCACCACTCATAGCGGGGGTGTGCAGTTCTTC.

V usage is TRBV18 and J usage is TRBJ2-7; D uncertain. This CDR3 spans 16 amino acids. Deletions cut 0 bases from V and 0 bases from J, with 12 bases between. CDR1 and CDR2 from the germline V gene are KGHSH and LQKENI. Here the CDR3 reads CASSPPNPRSSYEQYF. The CDR3 DNA reads as TGTGCCAGCTCACCACCTAACCCCAGGAGCTCCTACGAGCAGTACTTC.

CDR3 residues: CASSLLAGASNEQFF. CDR3 sequence (DNA): TGTGCCAGCAGCTTACTAGCGGGAGCATCCAATGAGCAGTTCTTC. The V gene is TRBV28, the J gene TRBJ2-1, with TRBD2 matching over 11 bases. From germline, CDR1 is MDHEN and CDR2 SYDVKM. V shed 6 bases, J shed 6 bases, and the junction held 7 bases outside the gene matches. CDR3 length: 15 amino acids.

The chain employs TRBV20-1 and TRBJ2-7, with D unclear. The CDR3 is made up of 11 amino acids. In germline, CDR1 is DFQATT, CDR2 SNEGSKA (reference sequence). V was cut by 6 bases and J by 7 bases, with 13 bases left in between. The CDR3 loop is CSARPLEEQYF. In nucleotides, the CDR3 is TGCAGTGCCCGTCCTTTAGAAGAGCAGTACTTC.

The rearrangement joins TRBV29-1 to TRBJ2-1; TRBD2 matches at 10 bases. The CDR3 runs to 14 residues. The trim removed 7 bases at V and 4 bases at J, leaving 7 bases unmatched. Germline V gene sequence: CDR1 SQVTM, CDR2 ANQGSEA. The chain's CDR3 is CSAEGTSVYNEQFF. The CDR3 DNA follows: TGCAGCGCCGAGGGGACTAGCGTATACAATGAGCAGTTCTTC.